This T cell receptor beta chain appears in the sequencing data of a study of T cells in Graves' hyperthyroidism and ophthalmopathy. There are many counts of this clonotype. This CDR3 spans 13 amino acids. CDR1 and CDR2 from the germline V gene are DFQATT and SNEGSKA (reference sequence). The germline V and J ends were trimmed by 5 bases and 3 bases, with 11 bases remaining between them. RNA transcripts yielded amplified TCR beta CDR3 regions. Carried out on the TCR CDR3, a first-round RT-PCR used the HTBI primer set. TCRdb passed the multiplex PCR reads through MiXCR, listing each CDR3 protein once. The sample holds about 480,000 distinct CDR3 sequences; around an eighth are singletons and the top ten take around a sixth.

Sequenced input: blood. The receptor comes from a young woman with Graves' hyperthyroidism. The chain combines TRBV20-1 with TRBJ1-5, with D possibly TRBD1 on 5 matching bases. This chain's CDR3 is CSASGAYNQPQHF. CDR3 sequence (DNA): TGCAGTGCTTCCGGGGCCTACAATCAGCCCCAGCATTTT.